Below are 30 T cell receptor beta chains sequenced from a single sample in a study of cytomegalovirus exposure and HLA in healthy donors. The PCR was carried out with 60 Vbeta primers and 13 Jbeta primers. Clones were sequenced by immunoSEQ multiplex PCR, and TCRdb holds only the in-frame ones, with some missing. The sample comprises roughly 120,000 clones, 76% of which are singletons, and about 7.7% rests with the top ten. The material sequenced was PBMCs. Source of these receptors: a woman aged 50 to 65 in good health and CMV-seropositive.

J is TRBJ2-7 and V is TRBV10-3, with TRBD1 matching over 7 bases. Per the germline V gene, CDR1 is ENHRY and CDR2 is SYGVKD. This CDR3 has 15 residues. The V and J ends lost 7 bases and 3 bases, in that order; junction bases with no gene match: 12. CDR3 region: CAITPGQALSYEQYF. For the CDR3, the DNA is TGTGCCATCACCCCCGGACAGGCCCTTAGCTACGAGCAGTACTTC.

V usage is TRBV21-1 and J usage is TRBJ2-3; TRBD2, the D gene given by the table, was not confirmed from the DNA. TRBV21-1 represents a pseudogene. This CDR3 contains 13 residues. The CDR3 nucleotides are TGTGCCAGACAAGCGGGTATCACAGATACGCAGTATTTT. It yields the protein CARQAGITDTQYF.

The rearrangement joins TRBV11-2 to TRBJ2-7, with D possibly TRBD2 on 6 matching bases. The germline V and J ends were trimmed by 10 bases and 1 base, with 14 bases remaining between them. This CDR3 contains 13 residues. Germline V gene data show CDR1 as SGHAT and CDR2 as FQNNGV. CDR3 residues: CATGLFGSYEQYF. CDR3 nucleotides: TGTGCCACGGGACTTTTTGGTTCCTACGAGCAGTACTTC.

The chain employs TRBV27 and TRBJ1-1, with a weak D call TRBD1 (6 bases). From germline, CDR1 is MNHEY and CDR2 SMNVEV (reference sequence). V was shortened by 5 bases and J by 0 bases, with 13 bases between the two germline ends. The CDR3 is made up of 15 amino acids. The CDR3 region is CASSPLRQVNTEAFF. Written as DNA, the CDR3 is TGTGCCAGCAGTCCCCTCCGACAGGTGAACACTGAAGCTTTCTTT.

This clone was counted a single time. The chain joins TRBV7-2 to TRBJ1-5, with a tentative D call TRBD1 (6 bases). The CDR3 consists of 15 residues. V lost 1 base, J lost 4 bases, and 11 bases lay in between. The germline gives CDR1 SGHTA, CDR2 FQGNSA. CDR3 in DNA: TGTGCCAGCAGCTTAGTTGAGGGGGGGAATCAGCCCCAGCATTTT. It is translated as CASSLVEGGNQPQHF.

The chain couples TRBV1 to TRBJ2-3; the table's D call of TRBD2 was not tested on the DNA. TRBV1 is a pseudogene segment. The length of the CDR3 is 15 residues. CDR3: CTSSQESSGPDTQYF. The CDR3 DNA reads as TGCACCAGCAGCCAAGAGTCTAGCGGCCCAGATACGCAGTATTTT.

This chain joins TRBV19 and TRBJ2-1; D may be TRBD2 (7 bases). Germline V gene sequence: CDR1 LNHDA, CDR2 SQIVND (reference sequence). This CDR3 has 13 amino acids. The V and J ends lost 8 bases and 3 bases respectively, with 11 bases between them. CDR3 DNA sequence: TGTGCCAGTGGGGGGGGCAGCTACAATGAGCAGTTCTTC. Residues: CASGGGSYNEQFF.

The rearrangement joins TRBV4-1 to TRBJ2-7, with 9 positions matching TRBD2. V trimming: 3 bases; J trimming: 2 bases; junction bases outside the gene matches: 8. This CDR3 spans 16 amino acids. CDR1 and CDR2 from the germline V gene are MGHRA and YSYEKL. CDR3 region: CASSHLAGIPAYEQYF. CDR3 sequence (DNA): TGCGCCAGCAGCCATCTAGCGGGGATCCCCGCCTACGAGCAGTACTTC.

The gene calls are TRBV6-1 and TRBJ2-7; 8 bases map to TRBD2. V was clipped by 6 bases and J by 6 bases; unmatched bases: 13. CDR1 and CDR2 (germline): MNHNS, SASEGT. The CDR3 has 15 residues. This chain's CDR3 is CASRDTTARGGEQYF. The CDR3 coding sequence is TGTGCCAGCAGAGATACTACCGCACGGGGGGGCGAGCAGTACTTC.

The chain uses TRBV10-3 and TRBJ2-3; 12 bases map to TRBD2. The CDR3 spans 18 residues. The germline V gene has CDR1 ENHRY and CDR2 SYGVKD. The V segment lost 10 bases and the J segment 4 bases; nucleotides outside the gene matches: 18. As DNA, the CDR3 is TGTGCCAGCGCCGGGACTAGCGGGTCTTCTATCACCGCAGATACGCAGTATTTT. As protein: CASAGTSGSSITADTQYF.

V is TRBV7-9 and J is TRBJ2-1; maybe TRBD1 (5 bases). V lost 5 bases and J 7 bases, leaving 9 bases between the germline ends. Germline V gene sequence: CDR1 SEHNR, CDR2 FQNEAQ (reference sequence). The CDR3 runs 12 residues. The CDR3 DNA reads TGTGCCAGCAGCGCAGGGTCTAATGAGCAGTTCTTC. It yields the protein CASSAGSNEQFF.

The V and J genes are TRBV5-4 and TRBJ2-1; 12 bases match TRBD2. V trimming: 0 bases; J trimming: 7 bases; junction bases outside the gene matches: 5. The germline gives CDR1 SGHNT, CDR2 YYREEE (reference sequence). The CDR3 consists of 16 residues. CDR3 loop: CASSLDPGLAGNEQFF. CDR3 nucleotide sequence: TGTGCCAGCAGCTTGGACCCGGGACTAGCGGGTAATGAGCAGTTCTTC. Using reference TRBV5-4 and TRBJ2-1 for the parts outside the CDR3, the full variable domain is ETGVTQSPTHLIKTRGQQVTLRCSSQSGHNTVSWYQQALGQGPQFIFQYYREEENGRGNFPPRFSGLQFPNYSSELNVNALELDDSALYLCASSLDPGLAGNEQFFGPGTRLTVL.

V and J are TRBV5-1 and TRBJ1-6; 10 bases agree with TRBD1. The V gene end was trimmed by 5 bases and the J gene end by 10 bases; junction bases not matched to a gene: 3. The CDR3 is 13 residues long. Germline loops: CDR1 SGHRS, CDR2 YFSETQ. Here the CDR3 reads CASRGQGDSPLHF. The CDR3 nucleotides read TGCGCCAGCAGAGGACAGGGGGACTCACCCCTCCACTTT.

The rearrangement joins TRBV21-1 to TRBJ1-5. TRBV21-1 counts as a pseudogene. This CDR3 has 15 residues. The CDR3 is CASSKSGVSNQPQHF. The CDR3 region has the DNA TGTGCCAGCAGCAAATCCGGTGTTAGCAATCAGCCCCAGCATTTT.

This clone was found a few times. The V call is TRBV11-2, the J call TRBJ1-2; TRBD1 matches at 7 bases. V lost 5 bases, J lost 10 bases, and 4 bases stayed unmatched. Germline V gene sequence: CDR1 SGHAT, CDR2 FQNNGV. CDR3 length equals 11 residues. CDR3 sequence: CASSPGTDYTF. For the CDR3, the DNA is TGTGCCAGCAGCCCGGGGACAGACTACACCTTC.

Details on this clone: A junction end diverges from the germline sequence, so it may reflect a read error. The rearrangement joins TRBV7-9 to TRBJ2-1; 13 positions match TRBD2. The CDR3 sequence is 15 residues long. The V gene's germline CDR1 is SEHNR and CDR2 FQNEAQ (reference sequence). The CDR3 loop is CSSSRLAGGNNEQFF. The CDR3 DNA reads TGTTCCAGCAGCCGACTAGCGGGAGGAAACAATGAGCAGTTCTTC. Full variable domain (rest looked up from reference TRBV7-9 and TRBJ2-1): DTGVSQNPRHKITKRGQNVTFRCDPISEHNRLYWYRQTLGQGPEFLTYFQNEAQLEKSRLLSDRFSAERPKGSFSTLEIQRTEQGDSAMYLCSSSRLAGGNNEQFFGPGTRLTVL.

This clone has just a few counts. The rearrangement uses TRBV11-2 and TRBJ1-1; D not resolved. This CDR3 has 11 amino acids. Trimming left V 5 bases short and J 4 bases short, with 5 bases between. Germline V lookup: CDR1 SGHAT, CDR2 FQNNGV. CDR3 sequence (DNA): TGTGCCAGCAGCAGACTCACTGAAGCTTTCTTT. Translated: CASSRLTEAFF.

The rearrangement uses TRBV4-3 and TRBJ2-7, with D perhaps matching TRBD2 (6 bases). Trimming left V 1 base short and J 0 bases short, with 10 bases between. CDR1 and CDR2 from the germline V gene are LGHNA and YSLEER. The CDR3 spans 15 residues. In DNA, the CDR3 is TGCGCCAGCAGCCAAGGGCTAGCGTTCTCCTACGAGCAGTACTTC. As protein: CASSQGLAFSYEQYF.

The chain couples TRBV29-1 to TRBJ2-3; D possibly corresponds to TRBD2 (5 bases). The CDR3 length is 17 residues. Germline lookup yields CDR1 SQVTM and CDR2 ANQGSEA. The V and J ends lost 4 bases and 4 bases respectively, with 24 bases between them. The CDR3: CSVVVRVGSVRADTQYF. The CDR3 DNA reads as TGCAGCGTTGTAGTAAGGGTGGGGAGCGTGCGGGCAGATACGCAGTATTTT.

The chain joins TRBV9 to TRBJ2-3, with a weak D call TRBD2 (5 bases). This CDR3 is 14 amino acids long. Trimming took 4 bases from V and 2 from J, leaving 11 bases between them. Germline V gene lookup returns CDR1 SGDLS and CDR2 YYNGEE. The CDR3 here is CASSLDGNTDTQYF. DNA of the CDR3: TGTGCCAGCAGCCTGGACGGGAACACAGATACGCAGTATTTT.

The CDR3 coding sequence is TGTGCCATCAGTGAGAACAGGGACGACGAGCAGTACTTC. Translated: CAISENRDDEQYF. This chain uses TRBV10-3 with TRBJ2-7; maybe TRBD1 (6 bases). Germline-derived CDR1 and CDR2 are ENHRY and SYGVKD. Trimming took off 2 bases at V and 5 bases at J, with 10 bases between the two ends. CDR3 length equals 13 residues.

The rearrangement links TRBV12-5 to TRBJ1-1; no reliable D call. The V end lost 2 bases, the J end lost 6 bases, and 13 bases lay between the germline ends. The CDR3 loop spans 14 amino acids. Germline V gene sequence: CDR1 LGHNT, CDR2 FRNRAP. CDR3 region: CASGLIRGSSEAFF. The CDR3 DNA follows: TGTGCTAGTGGTTTGATCCGGGGAAGCTCTGAAGCTTTCTTT. Drawing the rest from reference TRBV12-5 and TRBJ1-1, the complete variable domain is DARVTQTPRHKVTEMGQEVTMRCQPILGHNTVFWYRQTMMQGLELLAYFRNRAPLDDSGMPKDRFSAEMPDATLATLKIQPSEPRDSAVYFCASGLIRGSSEAFFGQGTRLTVV.

V is TRBV6-1 and J is TRBJ1-1, with TRBD1 as a possible D gene (6 bases). The length of the CDR3 is 14 residues. Trimming shortened V by 6 bases and J by 1 base, and 12 bases separated the two germline ends. Germline V gives CDR1 MNHNS, CDR2 SASEGT. The CDR3 sequence: CASRPFRGNTEAFF. CDR3 coding DNA: TGTGCCAGCAGACCCTTCAGGGGGAACACTGAAGCTTTCTTT.

A remark on this clone: The junction shows a germline mismatch at one end, possibly a read error. The V gene is TRBV7-2, the J gene TRBJ2-4; D is possibly TRBD2 (6 bases). Germline V gene data show CDR1 as SGHTA and CDR2 as FQGNSA. This CDR3 contains 14 residues. The CDR3 DNA sequence: TGTGCCAGCAGCTTCTGGGGCGGGGAAAACAGTCAGTACTTC. Its translation is CASSFWGGENSQYF. Filled out from reference TRBV7-2 and TRBJ2-4, the complete variable domain reads GAGVSQSPSNKVTEKGKDVELRCDPISGHTALYWYRQSLGQGLEFLIYFQGNSAPDKSGLPSDRFSAERTGGSVSTLTIQRTQQEDSAVYLCASSFWGGENSQYFGAGTRLSVL.

This chain joins TRBV20-1 and TRBJ2-5, with D perhaps matching TRBD2 (5 bases). The CDR3 loop spans 11 amino acids. The germline V gene encodes CDR1 DFQATT and CDR2 SNEGSKA (reference sequence). The ends were cut back, 4 bases at V and 9 bases at J, with 12 bases in the middle. This CDR3 reads CSAMIYGAQYF. The DNA of the CDR3 is TGCAGTGCTATGATATACGGGGCCCAGTACTTC.

This clone was detected only a few times. The chain is built from TRBV11-2 and TRBJ2-3; D gene ambiguous. The CDR3 runs 13 residues. CDR1 and CDR2 (germline): SGHAT, FQNNGV. Trimming pared 4 bases from V and 1 base from J, leaving 6 bases between. The CDR3 DNA reads TGTGCCAGCAGCTCCCCTGGCACAGATACGCAGTATTTT. This translates into CASSSPGTDTQYF.

Remarks on this clone: In the same sample, other DNA sequences code for this CDR3. J is TRBJ1-2 and V is TRBV7-2; D unresolved. The CDR3 sequence is 14 residues long. V was trimmed by 3 bases and J by 0 bases, leaving 8 bases between them. Germline CDR1 reads SGHTA; CDR2 reads FQGNSA. The CDR3 nucleotides are TGTGCCAGCAGCTTGGGCAGAGCTAACTATGGCTACACCTTC. Translating it yields CASSLGRANYGYTF.

This clone is a singleton in its sample. The gene calls are TRBV7-2 and TRBJ2-3; D call uncertain. This CDR3 has 13 amino acids. Trimming removed 3 bases from V and 0 bases from J, with 4 bases in between. From germline, CDR1 is SGHTA and CDR2 FQGNSA. This CDR3 reads CASSFYSTDTQYF. The CDR3 DNA follows: TGTGCCAGCAGCTTCTATAGCACAGATACGCAGTATTTT.

The CDR3 DNA reads as TGTGCCAGCACCCTCAAATTTCCTAGCGGCAGGGGCAATGAGCAGTTCTTC. This translates into CASTLKFPSGRGNEQFF. The chain employs TRBV7-8 and TRBJ2-1; weak D call: TRBD2 (7 bases). The V end lost 7 bases, the J end lost 6 bases, and 25 bases lay between the germline ends. Germline V gene sequence: CDR1 SGHVS, CDR2 FQNEAQ. The CDR3 sequence is 17 residues long. Complete variable domain (other parts from reference TRBV7-8 and TRBJ2-1): GAGVSQSPRYKVAKRGQDVALRCDPISGHVSLFWYQQALGQGPEFLTYFQNEAQLDKSGLPSDRFFAERPEGSVSTLKIQRTQQEDSAVYLCASTLKFPSGRGNEQFFGPGTRLTVL.

V and J are TRBV5-1 and TRBJ2-5; TRBD1 matches 11 bases. The end of the DNA is better explained by TRBJ2-7, so the J call may be wrong. Germline CDR1 SGHRS, CDR2 YFSETQ. The CDR3 consists of 14 residues. This CDR3 reads CASSLDRGLDEQYF. The DNA for the CDR3 is TGCGCCAGCAGCCTGGACAGGGGGCTGGACGAGCAGTACTTC.